This entry lists 9 T cell receptor beta chains sequenced from one sample in a study of OX40 agonist ivuxolimab in advanced cancers. Using immunoSEQ multiplex PCR, the repertoire was profiled, and TCRdb retains in-frame clones only, with some absent. Of some 60,000 clones listed, roughly nine tenths were seen once; the top ten hold about 14%. Sequencing used CD4+ or CD8+ T cells sorted from blood, obtained in a trial of the OX40 agonist ivuxolimab. The origin of the receptors is an adult with an advanced solid tumor such as melanoma, head and neck, liver or kidney cancer.

CDR3 sequence: CASSLEQGPPQHF. The CDR3 region has the DNA TGTGCCAGCAGTTTAGAACAGGGCCCGCCCCAGCATTTT. The V and J genes are TRBV28 and TRBJ1-5; TRBD1 might be the D (6 bases). The CDR3 runs 13 residues. V lost 2 bases, J lost 9 bases, and 11 bases lay in between. Germline V gene lookup returns CDR1 MDHEN and CDR2 SYDVKM. The full variable domain, with the rest looked up from reference TRBV28 and TRBJ1-5, is DVKVTQSSRYLVKRTGEKVFLECVQDMDHENMFWYRQDPGLGLRLIYFSYDVKMKEKGDIPEGYSVSREKKERFSLILESASTNQTSMYLCASSLEQGPPQHFGDGTRLSIL.

The sample holds a few counts of this clone. The chain links TRBV11-2 to TRBJ2-1; 8 positions agree with TRBD2. Germline V gene data show CDR1 as SGHAT and CDR2 as FQNNGV. Losses at the gene ends were 4 bases for V and 0 bases for J; bases not matched to a gene: 5. CDR3 size: 16 residues. This CDR3 is CASSSSGGRSYNEQFF. In nucleotides, the CDR3 is TGTGCCAGCAGCTCCTCGGGAGGGCGCTCCTACAATGAGCAGTTCTTC. The full variable domain, its missing parts supplied by reference TRBV11-2 and TRBJ2-1, is EAGVAQSPRYKIIEKRQSVAFWCNPISGHATLYWYQQILGQGPKLLIQFQNNGVVDDSQLPKDRFSAERLKGVDSTLKIQPAKLEDSAVYLCASSSSGGRSYNEQFFGPGTRLTVL.

For this clone: One junction end disagrees with the germline gene, perhaps due to a read error. The chain's CDR3 is CACRGSTNEKLFF. The CDR3 DNA is TGTGCCTGCAGGGGTTCAACTAATGAAAAACTGTTTTTT. V gene TRBV27 combines with J gene TRBJ1-4, with a weak D call TRBD1 (6 bases). This CDR3 is built from 13 residues. Germline V CDR1 and CDR2: MNHEY, SMNVEV (reference sequence).

V usage is TRBV4-2 and J usage is TRBJ2-1, with a weak D call TRBD2 (5 bases). This CDR3 is built from 16 residues. CDR1 LGHNA and CDR2 YNFKEQ come from the germline V gene. V was cut by 0 bases and J by 4 bases, with 13 bases left in between. CDR3 amino acids: CASSQEGSVTYNEQFF. CDR3 nucleotides: TGTGCCAGCAGCCAAGAGGGTAGCGTTACATACAATGAGCAGTTCTTC.

V gene TRBV7-6 combines with J gene TRBJ2-5; TRBD2 agrees at 15 bases. J was trimmed by 4 bases and V by 5 bases; bases with no gene match: 5. This CDR3 comprises 16 residues. Germline CDR1 reads SGHVS; CDR2 reads FNYEAQ. CDR3 bases: TGTGCCAGCAGCCTCCAGGGACTAGCGGGGGGAGAGACCCAGTACTTC. Protein: CASSLQGLAGGETQYF.

The rearrangement links TRBV2 to TRBJ2-5; 11 nucleotides align to TRBD2. This CDR3 is built from 14 residues. Germline loops: CDR1 SNHLY, CDR2 FYNNEI. After removal of 7 bases from V and 5 bases from J, the junction contained 6 bases not matched to a gene. The CDR3 loop reads CASKLAGGSETQYF. The CDR3 DNA follows: TGTGCCAGCAAGCTAGCGGGAGGTAGTGAGACCCAGTACTTC.

The chain recombines TRBV4-3 with TRBJ1-1, with 8 bases aligning to TRBD1. Trimming took 5 bases from V and 3 from J; bases not matched to a gene: 5. This CDR3 comprises 14 residues. Germline V gives CDR1 LGHNA, CDR2 YSLEER. As DNA, the CDR3 is TGCGCCAGCAGCACACAGGGGGTGTACACTGAAGCTTTCTTT. This gives the protein CASSTQGVYTEAFF.

The J gene is TRBJ1-1, the V gene TRBV7-9, with D possibly matching TRBD1 (6 bases). CDR1 and CDR2 (germline): SEHNR, FQNEAQ (reference sequence). V gave up 1 base and J gave up 1 base, with 7 bases separating them. The CDR3 has 14 amino acids. CDR3 sequence: CASSLGGQNTEAFF. The CDR3 bases are TGTGCCAGCAGCTTAGGGGGACAGAACACTGAAGCTTTCTTT.

The genes are TRBV21-1 and TRBJ2-7; the table's D call TRBD2 went unverified against the DNA. TRBV21-1 is tagged as a pseudogene. The CDR3 is 19 residues long. Here the CDR3 DNA reads TGTGCCAGCAGCATTCTGACCGGGACTAGCGGGAGAAGGCTCTACGAGCAGTACTTC. It specifies CASSILTGTSGRRLYEQYF.